This entry lists 32 T cell receptor beta chains sequenced from one sample in a study of blood T cell repertoires in COVID-19. Assay used: immunoSEQ multiplex PCR; TCRdb lists only in-frame clones, some missing. The sample carries 200,000 to 300,000 clones, 88% recorded once. Source material: peripheral blood. The source of these receptors is a man in his fifties or sixties who had recovered from COVID-19.

The V and J genes are TRBV5-4 and TRBJ2-2; 8 bases are shared with TRBD2. Germline assignment: CDR1 SGHNT and CDR2 YYREEE (reference sequence). V lost 2 bases, J lost 5 bases, and 11 bases stayed unmatched. There are 17 residues in the CDR3. The CDR3 region is CASSLLRSGGSTGELFF. CDR3 in DNA: TGTGCCAGCAGCTTATTAAGAAGCGGGGGATCGACCGGGGAGCTGTTTTTT.

V and J are TRBV15 and TRBJ2-3, with TRBD2 as a possible D gene (6 bases). The CDR3 extends over 16 amino acids. Germline lookup yields CDR1 LNHNV and CDR2 YYDKDF (reference sequence). V gave up 0 bases and J gave up 1 base, with 11 bases separating them. As DNA, the CDR3 is TGTGCCACCAGCAGAGATGCGGGCGGGGGCACAGATACGCAGTATTTT. The encoded protein is CATSRDAGGGTDTQYF.

CDR3 in DNA: TGTGCCAGCAGTTTATCCCGGGACAGGCAAGGAGCTTTCTTT. It yields the protein CASSLSRDRQGAFF. The chain joins TRBV27 to TRBJ1-1; 8 bases are a match to TRBD1. The J segment lost 10 bases and the V segment lost 0 bases, leaving 7 bases of the junction unmatched. The V gene's germline CDR1 is MNHEY and CDR2 SMNVEV (reference sequence). The CDR3 is made up of 14 amino acids.

This chain links TRBV4-1 with TRBJ2-1; 7 bases match TRBD2. V was clipped by 4 bases and J by 2 bases; unmatched bases: 11. From germline, CDR1 is MGHRA and CDR2 YSYEKL. The CDR3 sequence is 17 residues long. The CDR3 nucleotides read TGCGCCAGCAGCCGAGTACAGACTAGCTCCCCCTACAATGAGCAGTTCTTC. Residues: CASSRVQTSSPYNEQFF.

This clone was observed once. This CDR3 reads CASSYGRGSQSSPLHF. The DNA of the CDR3 is TGTGCCAGCAGTTACGGTCGGGGAAGTCAGTCTTCACCCCTCCACTTT. The chain is built from TRBV6-5 and TRBJ1-6, with D unresolved. V lost 2 bases and J 9 bases, leaving 17 bases between the germline ends. There are 16 residues in the CDR3. The V gene's germline CDR1 is MNHEY and CDR2 SVGAGI.

This chain uses TRBV19 with TRBJ2-7, with D perhaps matching TRBD1 (5 bases). Trimming took off 3 bases at V and 0 bases at J, with 12 bases between the two ends. The CDR3 totals 15 residues. Germline V lookup: CDR1 LNHDA, CDR2 SQIVND (reference sequence). The CDR3 nucleotides read TGTGCCAGTAGTATCGACGGCGACAGCTCCTACGAGCAGTACTTC. This sequence encodes CASSIDGDSSYEQYF.

The rearrangement links TRBV9 to TRBJ2-7, with D tentatively TRBD2 (6 bases). Looked up from germline, CDR1 is SGDLS and CDR2 is YYNGEE. The CDR3 is made up of 14 amino acids. Trimming left V 1 base short and J 4 bases short, with 12 bases between. CDR3 amino acids: CASSVSTGGYEQYF. CDR3 in DNA: TGTGCCAGCAGCGTATCTACAGGAGGGTACGAGCAGTACTTC.

J is TRBJ2-7 and V is TRBV5-1; D is possibly TRBD1 (5 bases). The germline V gene encodes CDR1 SGHRS and CDR2 YFSETQ. The CDR3 has 14 residues. V was cut by 0 bases and J by 12 bases, with 19 bases left in between. This CDR3 is CASSLASQGENPYF. The CDR3 DNA is TGCGCCAGCAGCTTGGCCAGCCAGGGTGAGAACCCGTACTTC.

This chain uses TRBV7-2 with TRBJ2-7; 9 nucleotides match TRBD2. In germline, CDR1 is SGHTA, CDR2 FQGNSA. Trimming cost V 5 bases and J 2 bases; bases outside gene matches: 7. There are 15 residues in the CDR3. CDR3 nucleotide sequence: TGTGCCAGCAGCCACAACGGCGGGGGGGCCTACGAGCAGTACTTC. Amino acids: CASSHNGGGAYEQYF.

This chain connects TRBV6-1 to TRBJ1-1; 7 positions match TRBD1. CDR1 is MNHNS, CDR2 SASEGT, per germline. CDR3 length: 17 amino acids. V shed 4 bases, J shed 11 bases, and the junction held 22 bases outside the gene matches. CDR3 sequence: CASSARGTAVTRDRAFF. Written as DNA, the CDR3 is TGTGCCAGCAGTGCGCGAGGGACAGCCGTCACTAGGGATAGGGCTTTCTTT.

This chain joins TRBV9 and TRBJ2-5; TRBD2 is a possible D gene (5 bases). The germline gives CDR1 SGDLS, CDR2 YYNGEE. The V end was cut by 3 bases, the J end by 4 bases, with 13 bases between. The length of the CDR3 is 14 residues. CDR3 in amino acids: CASSEVPGRETQYF. CDR3 DNA: TGTGCCAGCAGCGAGGTCCCGGGGAGAGAGACCCAGTACTTC.

This clone has only a few counts. The V gene is TRBV18, the J gene TRBJ1-3; D remains ambiguous. Germline V gene sequence: CDR1 KGHSH, CDR2 LQKENI. This CDR3 has 14 residues. Trimming pared 2 bases from V and 0 bases from J, leaving 5 bases between. CDR3 nucleotides: TGTGCCAGCTCACCAAGAGACTCTGGAAACACCATATATTTT. Its translation is CASSPRDSGNTIYF.

V usage is TRBV6-1 and J usage is TRBJ2-7; D remains unclear. The CDR3 is 12 amino acids. V lost 3 bases and J 4 bases, leaving 7 bases between the germline ends. Germline-derived CDR1 and CDR2 are MNHNS and SASEGT. The CDR3 DNA reads TGTGCCAGCAGTGATGTCTCGTACGAGCAGTACTTC. Translating it yields CASSDVSYEQYF.

The CDR3 DNA sequence: TGTGCCAGCAGTCACCAAAAGATGGCCAACAATGAGCAGTTCTTC. It is translated as CASSHQKMANNEQFF. J is TRBJ2-1 and V is TRBV6-5; D unresolved. The CDR3 consists of 15 residues. Trimming removed 5 bases at V and 5 bases at J, with 16 bases between. Germline V lookup: CDR1 MNHEY, CDR2 SVGAGI.

The CDR3 loop reads CASSPVRTGETEAFF. The CDR3, as DNA: TGTGCCAGCAGCCCTGTAAGGACGGGGGAAACTGAAGCTTTCTTT. The genes are TRBV4-2 and TRBJ1-1; tentatively, D is TRBD1 (5 bases). This CDR3 has 15 residues. V gave up 4 bases and J gave up 5 bases, with 17 bases separating them. CDR1 LGHNA and CDR2 YNFKEQ come from the germline V gene.

With respect to this clone: The junction and the germline gene differ at one end; a read error may be behind it. The chain couples TRBV27 to TRBJ2-3, with TRBD1 matching over 7 bases. This CDR3 has 16 amino acids. Germline V gene sequence: CDR1 MNHEY, CDR2 SMNVEV (reference sequence). The CDR3 DNA follows: TGTGCCAACAGTTTTGAGGCGACAGGGAAAACAGATACGCAGTATTTT. It yields the protein CANSFEATGKTDTQYF.

V is TRBV19 and J is TRBJ2-1; 8 bases align to TRBD2. V shed 5 bases and J 7 bases; nucleotides not matched to a gene: 13. The CDR3 totals 16 residues. Germline lookup yields CDR1 LNHDA and CDR2 SQIVND (reference sequence). The CDR3 protein is CASSLWGVGTRNEQFF. The CDR3 nucleotides read TGTGCCAGTAGTCTCTGGGGGGTGGGGACTAGAAATGAGCAGTTCTTC.

This chain connects TRBV7-8 to TRBJ2-3; tentatively, D is TRBD1 (5 bases). Trimming left V 1 base short and J 6 bases short, with 11 bases between. The CDR3 runs 14 residues. CDR1 and CDR2 from the germline V gene are SGHVS and FQNEAQ. CDR3 coding DNA: TGTGCCAGCAGCTTAGTAGGGGCCCACGATACGCAGTATTTT. Translation: CASSLVGAHDTQYF.

This clone was recorded a few times. The genes are TRBV5-5 and TRBJ1-5; D is perhaps TRBD1 (5 bases). Trimming took off 1 base at V and 0 bases at J, with 14 bases between the two ends. CDR3 length equals 17 residues. Germline V lookup: CDR1 SGHKS, CDR2 YYEKEE (reference sequence). The DNA of the CDR3 is TGTGCCAGCAGCTTGTTCTCCAGGGTAAATAGCAATCAGCCCCAGCATTTT. As protein: CASSLFSRVNSNQPQHF.

This chain uses TRBV19 with TRBJ2-1, with 8 bases that match TRBD1. V shed 3 bases and J 6 bases; nucleotides not matched to a gene: 10. The CDR3 covers 16 residues. Germline V lookup: CDR1 LNHDA, CDR2 SQIVND (reference sequence). CDR3 DNA sequence: TGTGCCAGTAGTATTTCAGGGGGCCTGACTACCAATGAGCAGTTCTTC. Translating gives CASSISGGLTTNEQFF. Complete variable domain (other parts from reference TRBV19 and TRBJ2-1): DGGITQSPKYLFRKEGQNVTLSCEQNLNHDAMYWYRQDPGQGLRLIYYSQIVNDFQKGDIAEGYSVSREKKESFPLTVTSAQKNPTAFYLCASSISGGLTTNEQFFGPGTRLTVL.

For the CDR3, the DNA is TGCGCCAGCAGTGAGGGAGGGTCAAGTGCAGATACGCAGTATTTT. It translates to CASSEGGSSADTQYF. The V and J genes are TRBV10-1 and TRBJ2-3, with D maybe TRBD2 (6 bases). The V gene lost 2 bases and the J gene lost 4 bases, with 13 bases spanning the gap. This CDR3 comprises 15 residues. The germline CDR1 and CDR2 sequences are WNHNN and SYGVQD (reference sequence).

This rearrangement joins TRBV27 to TRBJ1-2, with D possibly TRBD1 on 5 matching bases. Trimming removed 1 base at V and 2 bases at J, with 14 bases between. CDR1 and CDR2 from the germline V gene are MNHEY and SMNVEV (reference sequence). The CDR3 is 16 amino acids. DNA of the CDR3: TGTGCCAGCAGTTTATTGTTGGGGGGGACGAACTATGGCTACACCTTC. Translating gives CASSLLLGGTNYGYTF.

V and J are TRBV19 and TRBJ1-5; TRBD1 might be the D (5 bases). Germline V lookup: CDR1 LNHDA, CDR2 SQIVND (reference sequence). This CDR3 comprises 15 residues. V lost 6 bases and J 0 bases, leaving 12 bases between the germline ends. The CDR3 region has the DNA TGTGCCAGTAGCCAACCGGGGGGTAGCAATCAGCCCCAGCATTTT. Protein: CASSQPGGSNQPQHF.

The chain is built from TRBV19 and TRBJ2-1; 8 nucleotides agree with TRBD2. Unmatched junction bases numbered 10, after V lost 5 bases and J lost 7 bases. The CDR3 sequence is 15 residues long. Germline V gene lookup returns CDR1 LNHDA and CDR2 SQIVND (reference sequence). The CDR3 spells CASSPLAGPWNEQFF. In nucleotides, the CDR3 is TGTGCCAGTAGTCCCCTAGCGGGCCCCTGGAATGAGCAGTTCTTC.

The V call is TRBV15, the J call TRBJ2-5; maybe TRBD2 (6 bases). Per germline, CDR1 LNHNV and CDR2 YYDKDF (reference sequence). Trimming left V 8 bases short and J 2 bases short, with 15 bases between. The CDR3 sequence is 14 residues long. CDR3 bases: TGTGCCACCCAGGTCCGGGGGTTACAAGAGACCCAGTACTTC. The encoded protein is CATQVRGLQETQYF. The full variable domain, with the rest looked up from reference TRBV15 and TRBJ2-5, is DAMVIQNPRYQVTQFGKPVTLSCSQTLNHNVMYWYQQKSSQAPKLLFHYYDKDFNNEADTPDNFQSRRPNTSFCFLDIRSPGLGDTAMYLCATQVRGLQETQYFGPGTRLLVL.

The chain recombines TRBV6-6 with TRBJ2-7; 10 bases match TRBD1. The CDR3 has 15 residues. CDR1 is MNHNY, CDR2 SVGAGI, per germline (reference sequence). Trimming cost V 4 bases and J 6 bases; bases outside gene matches: 9. The CDR3 coding sequence is TGTGCCAGCAGTTCAGGGGGACAGGGGAGCCCCGAGCAGTACTTC. Translation: CASSSGGQGSPEQYF.

This clone was seen a handful of times. This rearrangement joins TRBV19 to TRBJ2-7; TRBD2 might be the D (7 bases). The germline V and J ends were trimmed by 1 base and 6 bases, with 19 bases remaining between them. CDR3 length: 16 amino acids. Germline V CDR1 and CDR2: LNHDA, SQIVND (reference sequence). CDR3 protein: CASSIGGGARLLEQYF. The CDR3 bases are TGTGCCAGTAGTATAGGCGGGGGCGCAAGGCTGCTCGAGCAGTACTTC.

The rearrangement uses TRBV6-6 and TRBJ2-7; D may be TRBD2 (6 bases). V lost 5 bases to trimming and J lost 3 bases, with 11 bases between them. The CDR3 consists of 13 residues. Germline CDR1 MNHNY, CDR2 SVGAGI (reference sequence). The CDR3 bases are TGTGCCAGCAGTCCCCCCGGGGGCTACGAGCAGTACTTC. Translation: CASSPPGGYEQYF.

The chain employs TRBV30 and TRBJ1-6; D uncertain. V lost 4 bases to trimming and J lost 9 bases, with 19 bases between them. There are 15 residues in the CDR3. Germline CDR1 reads GTSNPN; CDR2 reads SVGIG (reference sequence). This CDR3 is CAWTPREPWISPLHF. In nucleotides, the CDR3 is TGTGCCTGGACCCCTCGGGAGCCTTGGATTTCACCCCTCCACTTT.

The rearrangement links TRBV5-4 to TRBJ1-2, with 8 bases identical to TRBD1. CDR1 is SGHNT and CDR2 is YYREEE in the germline V gene (reference sequence). Germline trimming cut 0 bases from V and 0 bases from J; bases unmatched to any gene: 4. This CDR3 is 16 amino acids long. The CDR3 here is CASSLVGQGTNYGYTF. Here the CDR3 DNA reads TGTGCCAGCAGCTTGGTAGGACAGGGAACTAACTATGGCTACACCTTC.

The chain employs TRBV7-7 and TRBJ2-5; 9 bases align to TRBD1. Unmatched junction bases numbered 8, after V lost 4 bases and J lost 5 bases. The CDR3 loop spans 15 amino acids. CDR1 and CDR2 (germline): SSHAT, FNYEAQ (reference sequence). DNA of the CDR3: TGTGCCAGCAGCTACTCACAGGGGGCTTGGGAGACCCAGTACTTC. Translating it yields CASSYSQGAWETQYF.

The V and J genes are TRBV27 and TRBJ1-5; D is undetermined. Trimming stripped 3 bases from V and 2 bases from J, with 5 bases between. The CDR3 is made up of 13 amino acids. The germline V gene encodes CDR1 MNHEY and CDR2 SMNVEV (reference sequence). CDR3 nucleotides: TGTGCCAGCAGTTTTGGAGGCAATCAGCCCCAGCATTTT. Encoded protein: CASSFGGNQPQHF.